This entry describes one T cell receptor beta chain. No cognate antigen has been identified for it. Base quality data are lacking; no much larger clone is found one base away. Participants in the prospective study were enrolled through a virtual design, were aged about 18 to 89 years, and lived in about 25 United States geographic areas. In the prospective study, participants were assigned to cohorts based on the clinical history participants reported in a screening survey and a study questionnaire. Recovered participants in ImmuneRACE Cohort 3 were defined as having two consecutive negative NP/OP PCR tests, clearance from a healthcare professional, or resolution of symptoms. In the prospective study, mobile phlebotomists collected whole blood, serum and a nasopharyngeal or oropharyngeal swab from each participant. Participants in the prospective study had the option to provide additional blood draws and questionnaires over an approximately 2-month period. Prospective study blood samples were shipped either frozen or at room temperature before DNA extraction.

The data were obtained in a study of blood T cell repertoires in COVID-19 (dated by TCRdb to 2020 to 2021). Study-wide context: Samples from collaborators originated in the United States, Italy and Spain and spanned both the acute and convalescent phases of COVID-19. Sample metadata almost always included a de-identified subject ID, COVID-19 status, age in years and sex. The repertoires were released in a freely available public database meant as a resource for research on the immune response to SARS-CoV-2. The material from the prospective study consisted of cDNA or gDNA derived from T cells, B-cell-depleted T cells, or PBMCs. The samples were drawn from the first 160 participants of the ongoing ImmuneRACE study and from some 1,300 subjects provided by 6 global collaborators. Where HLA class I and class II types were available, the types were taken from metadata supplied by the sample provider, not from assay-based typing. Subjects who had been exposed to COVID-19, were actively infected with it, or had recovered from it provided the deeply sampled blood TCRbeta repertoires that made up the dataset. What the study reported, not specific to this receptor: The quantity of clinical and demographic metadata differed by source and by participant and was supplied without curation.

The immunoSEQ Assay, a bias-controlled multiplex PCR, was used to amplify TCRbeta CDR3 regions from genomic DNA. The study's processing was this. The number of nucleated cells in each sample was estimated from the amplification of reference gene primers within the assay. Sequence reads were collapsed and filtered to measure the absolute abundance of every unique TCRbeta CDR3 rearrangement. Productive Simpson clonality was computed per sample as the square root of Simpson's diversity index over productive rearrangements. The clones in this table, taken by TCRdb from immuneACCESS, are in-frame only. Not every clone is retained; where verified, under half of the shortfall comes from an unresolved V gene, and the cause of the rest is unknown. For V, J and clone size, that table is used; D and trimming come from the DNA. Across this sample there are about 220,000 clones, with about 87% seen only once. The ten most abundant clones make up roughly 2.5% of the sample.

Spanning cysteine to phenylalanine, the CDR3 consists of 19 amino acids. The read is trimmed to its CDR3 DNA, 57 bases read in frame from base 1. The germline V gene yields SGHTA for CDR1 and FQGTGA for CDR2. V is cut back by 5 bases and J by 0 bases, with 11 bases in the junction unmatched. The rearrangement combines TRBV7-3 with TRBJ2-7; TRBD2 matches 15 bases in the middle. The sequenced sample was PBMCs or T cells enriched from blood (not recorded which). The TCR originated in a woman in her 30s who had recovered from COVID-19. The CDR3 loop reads CASSPTGLAGGIRSYEQYF. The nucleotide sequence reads TGTGCCAGCAGCCCCACCGGACTAGCGGGGGGGATTCGCTCCTACGAGCAGTACTTC.